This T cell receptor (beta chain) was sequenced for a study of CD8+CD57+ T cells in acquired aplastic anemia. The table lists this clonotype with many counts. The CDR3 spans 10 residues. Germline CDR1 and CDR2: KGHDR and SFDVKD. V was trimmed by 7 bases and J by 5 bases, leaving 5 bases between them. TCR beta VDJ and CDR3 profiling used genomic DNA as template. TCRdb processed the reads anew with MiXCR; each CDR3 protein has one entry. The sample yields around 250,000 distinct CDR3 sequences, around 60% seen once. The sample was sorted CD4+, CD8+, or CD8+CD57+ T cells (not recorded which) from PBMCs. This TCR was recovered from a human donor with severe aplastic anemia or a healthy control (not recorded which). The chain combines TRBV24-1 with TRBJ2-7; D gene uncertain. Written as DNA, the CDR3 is TGTGCCACCAGGCAGGACGAGCAGTACTTC. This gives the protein CATRQDEQYF.